This T cell receptor beta chain comes out of a study of blood T cells in healthy people across ages. Findings and limits, study-wide: In the absence of known donor CMV status, changes in expanded clonotypes were possibly confounded. Naive CD4+ cell counts and diversity both ran higher in long-lived than in aged donors.

A second roughly 6 to 12 cycle PCR used barcoded and J-beta primers. TCRdb itself ran the 5' RACE reads through MiXCR, one entry per CDR3 protein. The table lists more than 800,000 distinct CDR3 sequences, under 45% of them singletons. Worth noting for this clonotype: Its specificity is not known.

V was shortened by 1 base and J by 2 bases, with 10 bases between the two germline ends. The CDR3 has 15 residues. Germline CDR1 LGHDT, CDR2 YNNKEL (reference sequence). Sequencing input: blood. This chain links TRBV3-1 with TRBJ2-3, with D hard to call. The TCR sequence derives from an older woman in good health. The CDR3 region is CASSQGVFSTDTQYF. As DNA, the CDR3 is TGTGCCAGCAGCCAAGGTGTTTTTTCCACAGATACGCAGTATTTT.